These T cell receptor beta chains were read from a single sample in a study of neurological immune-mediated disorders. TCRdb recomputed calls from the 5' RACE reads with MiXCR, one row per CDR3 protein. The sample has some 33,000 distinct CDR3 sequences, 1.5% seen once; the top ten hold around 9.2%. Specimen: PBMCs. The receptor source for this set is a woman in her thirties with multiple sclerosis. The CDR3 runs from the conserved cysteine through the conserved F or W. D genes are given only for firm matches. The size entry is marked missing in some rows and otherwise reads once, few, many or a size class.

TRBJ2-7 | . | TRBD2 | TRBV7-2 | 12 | CASSRLAPEQYF | TGTGCCAGCAGCAGACTAGCACCCGAGCAGTACTTC
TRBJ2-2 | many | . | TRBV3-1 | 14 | CASSQDPRAGELFF | TGTGCCAGCAGCCAAGATCCTAGGGCCGGGGAGCTGTTTTTT
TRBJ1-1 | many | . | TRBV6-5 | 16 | CASSYSLGAGNTEAFF | TGTGCCAGCAGTTACTCGCTTGGGGCCGGGAACACTGAAGCTTTCTTT
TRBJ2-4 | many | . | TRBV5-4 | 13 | CASSLGVWDIQYF | TGTGCCAGCAGCCTCGGGGTCTGGGACATTCAGTACTTC
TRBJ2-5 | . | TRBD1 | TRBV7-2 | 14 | CASSYRDRQETQYF | TGTGCCAGCAGCTACCGGGACAGGCAAGAGACCCAGTACTTC
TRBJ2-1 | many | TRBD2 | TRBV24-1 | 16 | CATSPSAGGIYNEQFF | TGTGCCACCAGTCCATCGGCGGGAGGAATCTACAATGAGCAGTTCTTC
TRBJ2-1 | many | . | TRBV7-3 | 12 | CASSPDRNEQFF | TGTGCCAGCAGCCCAGACCGTAATGAGCAGTTCTTC
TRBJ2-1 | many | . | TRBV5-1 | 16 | CASSLASLSSYNEQFF | TGCGCCAGCAGCTTGGCATCACTGAGCTCCTACAATGAGCAGTTCTTC
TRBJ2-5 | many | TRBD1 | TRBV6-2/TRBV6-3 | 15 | CASSSPGTGKGSQYF | TGTGCCAGCAGCTCCCCGGGGACAGGGAAGGGAAGCCAGTACTTC
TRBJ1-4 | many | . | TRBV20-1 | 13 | CSARDRLNEKLFF | TGCAGTGCACGGGACCGACTCAATGAAAAACTGTTTTTT
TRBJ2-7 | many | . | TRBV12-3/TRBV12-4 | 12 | CASRLDVYEQYF | TGTGCCAGCAGGCTGGACGTCTACGAGCAGTACTTC
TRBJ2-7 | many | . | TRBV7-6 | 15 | CASSFNPGHQYEQYF | TGTGCCAGCAGCTTCAATCCCGGACATCAGTACGAGCAGTACTTC
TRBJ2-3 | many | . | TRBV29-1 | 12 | CSAYPGADTQYF | TGCAGCGCGTACCCCGGGGCAGATACGCAGTATTTT
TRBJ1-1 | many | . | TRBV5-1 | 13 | CASSPRGNTEAFF | TGCGCCAGCAGCCCTCGGGGGAACACTGAAGCTTTCTTT
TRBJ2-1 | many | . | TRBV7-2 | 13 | CASSLGQSQNQFF | TGTGCCAGCAGCTTAGGTCAATCACAGAATCAGTTCTTC
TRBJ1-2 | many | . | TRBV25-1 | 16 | CASSEPTGGRLRSYTF | TGTGCCAGCAGTGAACCCACGGGGGGCCGCCTTCGAAGCTACACCTTC
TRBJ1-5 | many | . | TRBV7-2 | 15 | CASSLDEDSNQPQHF | TGTGCCAGCAGCTTAGACGAAGATAGCAATCAGCCCCAGCATTTT
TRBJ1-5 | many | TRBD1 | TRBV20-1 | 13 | CSAGTGTNQPQHF | TGCAGTGCCGGGACAGGAACTAATCAGCCCCAGCATTTT
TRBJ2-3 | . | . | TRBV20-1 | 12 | CSAIGGRDTQYF | TGCAGTGCTATCGGGGGTAGAGATACGCAGTATTTT
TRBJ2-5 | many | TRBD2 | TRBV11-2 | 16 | CASSKTTSGGKETQYF | TGTGCCAGCAGTAAAACGACTAGCGGGGGTAAAGAGACCCAGTACTTC
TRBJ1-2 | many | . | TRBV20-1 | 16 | CSARDLGTGYGYGYTF | TGCAGTGCTAGAGATCTAGGGACGGGGTACGGCTATGGCTACACCTTC
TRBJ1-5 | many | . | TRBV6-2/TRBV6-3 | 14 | CASSSLERAQPQHF | TGTGCCAGCAGTTCCCTAGAGCGGGCTCAGCCCCAGCATTTT
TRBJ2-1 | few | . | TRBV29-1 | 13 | CSVGVWGYNEQFF | TGCAGTGTTGGAGTGTGGGGATACAATGAGCAGTTCTTC
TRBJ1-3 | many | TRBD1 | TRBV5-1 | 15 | CASRTGQGHGNTIYF | TGCGCCAGCAGAACCGGACAGGGGCATGGAAACACCATATATTTT
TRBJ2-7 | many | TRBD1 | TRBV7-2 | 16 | CASSSAPGQGGYEQYF | TGTGCCAGCAGCTCCGCACCGGGACAGGGCGGCTACGAGCAGTACTTC
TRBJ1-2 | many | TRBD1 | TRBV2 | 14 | CASTRQGFFDGYTF | TGTGCCAGCACTAGACAGGGGTTCTTTGATGGCTACACCTTC
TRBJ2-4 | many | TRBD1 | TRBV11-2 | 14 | CASSSYRGRNIQYF | TGTGCCAGCAGCTCCTACAGGGGCAGAAACATTCAGTACTTC
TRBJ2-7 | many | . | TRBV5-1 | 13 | CASNSLSGYEQYF | TGCGCCAGCAACTCGCTGTCGGGCTACGAGCAGTACTTC
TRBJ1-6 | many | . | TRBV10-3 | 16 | CAISAAGSTFYSPLHF | TGTGCCATCAGTGCGGCGGGCAGTACCTTCTATTCACCCCTCCACTTT
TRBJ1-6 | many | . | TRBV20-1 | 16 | CSAKAAVRSYNSPLHF | TGCAGTGCTAAGGCCGCCGTCCGTTCCTATAATTCACCCCTCCACTTT
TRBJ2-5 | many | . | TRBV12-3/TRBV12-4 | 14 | CASTMLGAASTQYF | TGTGCCAGCACTATGCTTGGGGCAGCATCGACCCAGTACTTC
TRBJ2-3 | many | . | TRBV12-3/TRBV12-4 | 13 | CASSPTRKDTQYF | TGTGCCAGCAGCCCTACTCGGAAAGATACGCAGTATTTT
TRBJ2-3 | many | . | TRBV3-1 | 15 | CASSQVAYPTDTQYF | TGTGCCAGCAGCCAAGTTGCGTACCCCACAGATACGCAGTATTTT
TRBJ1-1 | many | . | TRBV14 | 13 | CASSQASNTEAFF | TGTGCCAGCAGCCAAGCATCTAACACTGAAGCTTTCTTT
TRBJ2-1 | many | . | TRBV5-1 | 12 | CASSLALGKKFF | TGCGCCAGCAGCTTGGCTTTGGGTAAGAAGTTCTTC